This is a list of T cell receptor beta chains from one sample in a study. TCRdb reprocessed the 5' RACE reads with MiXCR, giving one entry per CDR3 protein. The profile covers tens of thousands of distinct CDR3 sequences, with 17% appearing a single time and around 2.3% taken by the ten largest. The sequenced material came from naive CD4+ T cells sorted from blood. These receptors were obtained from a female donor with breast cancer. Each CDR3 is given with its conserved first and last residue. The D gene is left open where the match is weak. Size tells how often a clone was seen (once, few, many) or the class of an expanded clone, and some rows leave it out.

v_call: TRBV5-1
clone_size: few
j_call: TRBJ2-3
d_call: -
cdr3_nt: TGCGCCAGCAGCTTGAAGCCCCCCACAGATACGCAGTATTTT
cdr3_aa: CASSLKPPTDTQYF

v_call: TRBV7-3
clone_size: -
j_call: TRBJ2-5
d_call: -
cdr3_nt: TGTGCCAGCAGCACCCTCGGGGCCCCCGGGGAGACCCAGTACTTC
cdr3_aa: CASSTLGAPGETQYF

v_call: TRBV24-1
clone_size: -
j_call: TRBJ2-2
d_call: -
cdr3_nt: TGTGCCACCAGTGCCTTCCAGGGGCCCGGGGAGCTGTTTTTT
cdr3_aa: CATSAFQGPGELFF

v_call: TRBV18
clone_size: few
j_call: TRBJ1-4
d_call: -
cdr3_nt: TGTGCCAGCTCACCAGCAGGTGGGGGTGAAAAACTGTTTTTT
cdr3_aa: CASSPAGGGEKLFF

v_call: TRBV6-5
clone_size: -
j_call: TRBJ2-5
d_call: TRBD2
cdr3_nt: TGTGCCAGCAGGGTACTAGCGGGTTTTGAGGCCCAGTACTTC
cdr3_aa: CASRVLAGFEAQYF

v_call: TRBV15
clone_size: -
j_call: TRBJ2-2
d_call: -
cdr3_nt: TGTGCCACCAGCAGAGATCGGGGGTTCAGCGGGGAGCTGTTTTTT
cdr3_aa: CATSRDRGFSGELFF

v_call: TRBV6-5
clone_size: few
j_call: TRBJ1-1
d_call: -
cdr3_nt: TGTGCCAGCACCCGGGGACAGAACACTGAAGCTTTCTTT
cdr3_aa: CASTRGQNTEAFF

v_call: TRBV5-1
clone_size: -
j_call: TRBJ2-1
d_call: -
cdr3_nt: TGCGCCAGCAGCTTAACAACAGAAGGCACTAGCCGGTACAATGAGCAGTTCTTC
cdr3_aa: CASSLTTEGTSRYNEQFF

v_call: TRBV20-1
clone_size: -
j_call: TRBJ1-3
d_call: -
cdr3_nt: TGCAGTGCCCGACGGGGAGCGGCTGGAAACACCATATATTTT
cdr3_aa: CSARRGAAGNTIYF

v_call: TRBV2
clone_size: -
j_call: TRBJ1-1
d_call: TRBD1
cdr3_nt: TGTGCCAGCAGAGCTACAGGGGGCTGGACTGAAGCTTTCTTT
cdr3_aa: CASRATGGWTEAFF

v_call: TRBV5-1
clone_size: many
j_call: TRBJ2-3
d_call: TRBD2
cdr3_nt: TGCGCCAGCAGCTTGCAAGGACTAGCGTTGGATACGCAGTATTTT
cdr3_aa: CASSLQGLALDTQYF

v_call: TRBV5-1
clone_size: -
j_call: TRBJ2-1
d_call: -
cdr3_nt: TGCGCCAGCAGACTAGCCTCCTACAATGAGCAGTTCTTC
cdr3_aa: CASRLASYNEQFF

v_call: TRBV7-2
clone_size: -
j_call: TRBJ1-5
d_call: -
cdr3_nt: TGTGCCAGCAGCTCGGCAGGGGCAGGGCAGCCCCAGCATTTT
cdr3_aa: CASSSAGAGQPQHF

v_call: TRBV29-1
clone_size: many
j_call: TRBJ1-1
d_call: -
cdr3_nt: TGCAGCGGCCGGGAGGTGGGCACTGAAGCTTTCTTT
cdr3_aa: CSGREVGTEAFF

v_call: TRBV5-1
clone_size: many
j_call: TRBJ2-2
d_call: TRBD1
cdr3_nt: TGCGCCAGCAGGCCCCCTGGGACAGGAGCGAACACCGGGGAGCTGTTTTTT
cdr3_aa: CASRPPGTGANTGELFF

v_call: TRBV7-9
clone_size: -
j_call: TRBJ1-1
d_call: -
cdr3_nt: TGTGCCAGCAGCTTAATGTTCAGGGACACTGAAGCTTTCTTT
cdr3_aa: CASSLMFRDTEAFF

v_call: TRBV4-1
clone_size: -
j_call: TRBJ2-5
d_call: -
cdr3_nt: TGCGCCAGCAGCCTGCGCGGGACATCGCAAGAGACCCAGTACTTC
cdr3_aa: CASSLRGTSQETQYF

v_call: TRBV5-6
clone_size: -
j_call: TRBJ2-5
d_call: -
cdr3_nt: TGTGCCAGCAGCTTGCGAAGGGGGTTCGGAGAGACCCAGTACTTC
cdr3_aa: CASSLRRGFGETQYF

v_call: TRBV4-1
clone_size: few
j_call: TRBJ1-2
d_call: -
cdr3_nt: TGCGCCAGCAGCCAAGATCCGGGGGTCAACCGCCATGGCTACACCTTC
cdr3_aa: CASSQDPGVNRHGYTF

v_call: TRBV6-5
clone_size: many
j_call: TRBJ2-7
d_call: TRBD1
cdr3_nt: TGTGCCAGCAGTCAAGGACAGGGTCCTTTTCCCGAGCAGTACTTC
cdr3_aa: CASSQGQGPFPEQYF

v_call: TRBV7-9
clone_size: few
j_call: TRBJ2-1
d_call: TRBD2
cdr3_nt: TGTGCCAGCAGCCTAAGGCTAGCGGGAGATAGCTCCTACAATGAGCAGTTCTTC
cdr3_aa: CASSLRLAGDSSYNEQFF

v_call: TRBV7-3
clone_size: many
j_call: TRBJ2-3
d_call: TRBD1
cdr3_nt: TGTGCCAGCAGCTTAACGTGGGACAGGGAGCGAGATACGCAGTATTTT
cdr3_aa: CASSLTWDRERDTQYF

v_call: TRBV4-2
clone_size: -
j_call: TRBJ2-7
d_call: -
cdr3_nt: TGTGCCAGCAGCCAGGACAGGGCCGGGGGGAGCAGCGGTAGCTCCTACGAGCAGTACTTC
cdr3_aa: CASSQDRAGGSSGSSYEQYF

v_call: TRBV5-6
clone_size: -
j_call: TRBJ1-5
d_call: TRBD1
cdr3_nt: TGTGCCAGCAGCTTGTTTCGGGACAGGTCCCTCTTGGGCAATCAGCCCCAGCATTTT
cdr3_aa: CASSLFRDRSLLGNQPQHF

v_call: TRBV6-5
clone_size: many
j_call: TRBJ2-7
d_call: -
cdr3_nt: TGTGCCAGCAGTTACTCCAGCCCACAGGCTCCCCCTTACTACGAGCAGTACTTC
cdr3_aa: CASSYSSPQAPPYYEQYF

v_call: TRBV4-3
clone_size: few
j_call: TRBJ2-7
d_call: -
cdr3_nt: TGCGCCAGCAGCGTCAACAGGAATTACGAGCAGTACTTC
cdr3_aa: CASSVNRNYEQYF

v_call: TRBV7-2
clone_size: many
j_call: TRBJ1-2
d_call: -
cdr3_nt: TGTGCCAGCAGTCGTGAGGCGGGGGGCTACACCTTC
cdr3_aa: CASSREAGGYTF

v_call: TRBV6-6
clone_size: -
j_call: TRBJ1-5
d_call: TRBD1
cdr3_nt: TGTGCCAGCACCGGGACAGGGGGAGATAGGGATCAGCCCCAGCATTTT
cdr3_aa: CASTGTGGDRDQPQHF

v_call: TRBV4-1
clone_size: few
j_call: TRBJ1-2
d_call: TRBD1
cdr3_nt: TGCGCCAGCAGCCAAGCGATGCGACAGGGCCCCTATGGCTACACCTTC
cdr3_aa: CASSQAMRQGPYGYTF

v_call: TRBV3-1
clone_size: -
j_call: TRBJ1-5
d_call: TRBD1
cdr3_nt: TGTGCCAGCAGCTCGACAGGGCACGACCAGCCCCAGCATTTT
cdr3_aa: CASSSTGHDQPQHF

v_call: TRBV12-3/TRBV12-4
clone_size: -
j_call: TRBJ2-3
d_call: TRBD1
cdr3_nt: TGTGCCAGCGGCCCGGGGACAGCAAGCACAGATACGCAGTATTTT
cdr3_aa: CASGPGTASTDTQYF

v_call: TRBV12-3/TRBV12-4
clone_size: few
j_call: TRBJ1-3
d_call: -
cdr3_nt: TGTGCCAGCAGTTTTATAGGGTCTGGAAACACCATATATTTT
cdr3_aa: CASSFIGSGNTIYF

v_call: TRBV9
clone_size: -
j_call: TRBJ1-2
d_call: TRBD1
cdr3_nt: TGTGCCAGCAGCGCGACAGGGAATTGGGATGGCTACACCTTC
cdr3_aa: CASSATGNWDGYTF

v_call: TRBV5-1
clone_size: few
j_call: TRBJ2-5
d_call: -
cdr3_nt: TGCGCCAGCAGCTTGGACACTACCGAAGGGACCCAGTACTTC
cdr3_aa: CASSLDTTEGTQYF

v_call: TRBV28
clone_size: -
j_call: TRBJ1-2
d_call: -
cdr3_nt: TGTGCCAGCAGTTTGGATTCTGGCTACACCTTC
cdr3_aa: CASSLDSGYTF

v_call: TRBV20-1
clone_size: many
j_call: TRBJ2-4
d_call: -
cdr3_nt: TGCAGTGCTAGTATCTTGGCTAGCGAAAACATTCAGTACTTC
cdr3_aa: CSASILASENIQYF

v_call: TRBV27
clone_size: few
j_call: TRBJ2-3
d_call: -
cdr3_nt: TGTGCCAGTAACGATCGGGGACTGGCAGGAGATACGCAGTATTTT
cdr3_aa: CASNDRGLAGDTQYF

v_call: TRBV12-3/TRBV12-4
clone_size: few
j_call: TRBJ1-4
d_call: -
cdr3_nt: TGTGCCAGCAGTCCAGTCAGTCGCCAAAAACTGTTTTTT
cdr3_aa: CASSPVSRQKLFF

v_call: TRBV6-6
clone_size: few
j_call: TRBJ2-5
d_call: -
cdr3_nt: TGTGCCAGCAGTTACCCAAAAGAGGTGCCCCAGTACTTC
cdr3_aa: CASSYPKEVPQYF

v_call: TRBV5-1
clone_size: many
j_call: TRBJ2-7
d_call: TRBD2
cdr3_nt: TGCGCCAGCAGCTTGGTAGCGGGAGAAGGCGAGCAGTACTTC
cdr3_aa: CASSLVAGEGEQYF

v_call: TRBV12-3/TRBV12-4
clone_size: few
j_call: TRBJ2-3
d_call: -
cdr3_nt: TGTGCCAGCACCCCAGAGCCAGATACGCAGTATTTT
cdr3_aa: CASTPEPDTQYF

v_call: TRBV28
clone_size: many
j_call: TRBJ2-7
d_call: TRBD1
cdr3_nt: TGTGCCAGCAGTGATCCGGGACAGGGGGCCTACGAGCAGTACTTC
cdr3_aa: CASSDPGQGAYEQYF

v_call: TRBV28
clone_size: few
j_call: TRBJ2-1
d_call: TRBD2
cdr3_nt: TGTGCCAGCAGTTCTCCAGGACTAGCCTACAATGAGCAGTTCTTC
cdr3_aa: CASSSPGLAYNEQFF

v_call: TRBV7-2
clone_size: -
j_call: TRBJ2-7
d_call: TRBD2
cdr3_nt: TGTGCCAGCAGCTTCGCCCCTACAGCGGGAACCTACGAGCAGCACTTC
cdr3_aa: CASSFAPTAGTYEQHF

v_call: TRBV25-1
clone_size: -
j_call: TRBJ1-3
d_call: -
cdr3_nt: TGTGCCAGCAGTGAATGGGGGGAAAACACCATATATTTT
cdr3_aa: CASSEWGENTIYF

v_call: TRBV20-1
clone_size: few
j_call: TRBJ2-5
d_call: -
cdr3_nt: TGCAGTGCTGGTTTGAGGATGCCCCAAGAGACCCAGTACTTC
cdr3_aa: CSAGLRMPQETQYF

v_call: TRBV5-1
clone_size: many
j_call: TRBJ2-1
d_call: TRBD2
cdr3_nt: TGCGCCAGCACTCTCTTAGCGGGAGAGGGAGGTGAGCAGTTCTTC
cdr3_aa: CASTLLAGEGGEQFF

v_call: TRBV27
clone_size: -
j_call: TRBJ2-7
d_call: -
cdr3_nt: TGTGCCAGCAGTTTAGCAACGGGACGGAGCTACGAGCAGTACTTC
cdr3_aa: CASSLATGRSYEQYF

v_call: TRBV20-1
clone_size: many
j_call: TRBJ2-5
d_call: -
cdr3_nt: TGCAGTGCTAGAGGGGGGTTGGAGACCCAGTACTTC
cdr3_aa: CSARGGLETQYF

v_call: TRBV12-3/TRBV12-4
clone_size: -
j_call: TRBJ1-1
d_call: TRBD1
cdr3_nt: TGTGCCAGCAGTCCCACACAGGGGGCTTCGAACACTGAAGCTTTCTTT
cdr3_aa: CASSPTQGASNTEAFF

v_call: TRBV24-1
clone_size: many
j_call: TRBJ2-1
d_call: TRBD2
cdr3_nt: TGTGCCACCAGTGACGTAGCGGGAGACGGCTACAATGAGCAGTTCTTC
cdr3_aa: CATSDVAGDGYNEQFF

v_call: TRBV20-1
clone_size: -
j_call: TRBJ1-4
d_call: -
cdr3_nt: TGCAGTGCGGATATCGGGGGGTATAATGAAAAACTGTTTTTT
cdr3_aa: CSADIGGYNEKLFF